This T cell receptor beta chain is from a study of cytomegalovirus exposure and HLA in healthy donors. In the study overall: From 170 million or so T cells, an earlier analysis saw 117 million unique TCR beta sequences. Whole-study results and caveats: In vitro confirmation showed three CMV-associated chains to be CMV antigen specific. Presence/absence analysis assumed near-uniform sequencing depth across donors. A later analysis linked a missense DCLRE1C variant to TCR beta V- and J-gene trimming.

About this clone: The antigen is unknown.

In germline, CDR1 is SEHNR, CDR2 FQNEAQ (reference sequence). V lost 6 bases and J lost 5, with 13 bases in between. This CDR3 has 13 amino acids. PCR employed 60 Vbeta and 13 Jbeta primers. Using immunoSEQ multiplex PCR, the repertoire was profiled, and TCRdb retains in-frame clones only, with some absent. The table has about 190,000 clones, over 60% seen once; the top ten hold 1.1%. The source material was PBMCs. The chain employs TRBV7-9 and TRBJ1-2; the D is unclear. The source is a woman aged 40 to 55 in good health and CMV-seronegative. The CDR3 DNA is TGTGCCAGCAGTCCAGCGCAACTATATGGCTACACCTTC. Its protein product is CASSPAQLYGYTF.